These T cell receptor beta chains were read from a single sample in a study of shared T cell receptors in the human thymus. Clones were sequenced by immunoSEQ multiplex PCR, and TCRdb holds only the in-frame ones, with some missing. The sample holds 550,000 to 800,000 clones, 80% to 90% seen once. The same data also contributed to another study, on human thymus T cells.

Material for sequencing was thymocytes. The receptors come from a girl under three years old with a congenital heart defect. Both conserved end residues are part of each CDR3.

v_call: TRBV19
cdr3_length: 15
cdr3_aa: CASSTAGGLYNEQFF

v_call: TRBV14
cdr3_length: 16
cdr3_aa: CASSRPTDRGISGYTF

v_call: TRBV7-2
cdr3_length: 14
cdr3_aa: CASSPGDSTDTQYF

v_call: TRBV10-1
cdr3_length: 16
cdr3_aa: CASSESGDRVPYEQYF

v_call: TRBV4-1
cdr3_length: 16
cdr3_aa: CASSQLDQGMDSPLHF

v_call: TRBV6-1
cdr3_length: 13
cdr3_aa: CASSPDTDQPQHF

v_call: TRBV2
cdr3_length: 14
cdr3_aa: CASSEGGFGSPLHF

v_call: TRBV6-5
cdr3_length: 13
cdr3_aa: CASRDRVAETQYF

v_call: TRBV4-3
cdr3_length: 15
cdr3_aa: CASSHARKRNTEAFF

v_call: TRBV5-4
cdr3_length: 16
cdr3_aa: CASSSGGGKGGTEAFF

v_call: TRBV2
cdr3_length: 14
cdr3_aa: CASSEPPIKDEQYF

v_call: TRBV9
cdr3_length: 13
cdr3_aa: CASALDDSLEAFF

v_call: TRBV25-1
cdr3_length: 12
cdr3_aa: CASSDSGYGYTF

v_call: TRBV6-5
cdr3_length: 14
cdr3_aa: CASRAAGGVYEQYF

v_call: TRBV7-8
cdr3_length: 17
cdr3_aa: CASSLPPDRGKQETQYF

v_call: TRBV4-1
cdr3_length: 17
cdr3_aa: CASSQDLAVCSYNEQFF

v_call: TRBV4-3
cdr3_length: 20
cdr3_aa: CASSQDPLGGTVPYNSPLHF

v_call: TRBV2
cdr3_length: 20
cdr3_aa: CASSPPQVANRTYYTGELFF

v_call: TRBV6-4
cdr3_length: 15
cdr3_aa: CASSEVSGMKETQYF

v_call: TRBV5-6
cdr3_length: 19
cdr3_aa: CASSSTPGQLPNAPEKLFF

v_call: TRBV6-1
cdr3_length: 13
cdr3_aa: CASSVGTGGGYTF

v_call: TRBV30
cdr3_length: 19
cdr3_aa: CAWRETGQAKQERGSPLHF

v_call: TRBV5-8
cdr3_length: 12
cdr3_aa: CASSLGAVEQFF

v_call: TRBV10-1
cdr3_length: 15
cdr3_aa: CASRARTSGRHVQYF

v_call: TRBV18
cdr3_length: 17
cdr3_aa: CASSPPYGTGDFNGYTF

v_call: TRBV7-2
cdr3_length: 14
cdr3_aa: CASSSPGLAGWGFF

v_call: TRBV4-3
cdr3_length: 14
cdr3_aa: CASSPYEGSYEQYF

v_call: TRBV27
cdr3_length: 16
cdr3_aa: CASSPSTSGGDYEQYF

v_call: TRBV6-4
cdr3_length: 15
cdr3_aa: CASSDSTWDRYGYTF

v_call: TRBV4-1
cdr3_length: 18
cdr3_aa: CASSHRPGTGRRPYEQYF

v_call: TRBV15
cdr3_length: 17
cdr3_aa: CATSRDLRGIRYYEQYF

v_call: TRBV18
cdr3_length: 15
cdr3_aa: CASSLGKARVYGYTF

v_call: TRBV4-1
cdr3_length: 14
cdr3_aa: CASSPGTGSNEQYF

v_call: TRBV7-4
cdr3_length: 16
cdr3_aa: CASSTPNGRGYTEAFF

v_call: TRBV4-1
cdr3_length: 13
cdr3_aa: CASRQVTTDSLFF

v_call: TRBV28
cdr3_length: 18
cdr3_aa: CASSFSGRTGENQETQYF

v_call: TRBV5-1
cdr3_length: 13
cdr3_aa: CASSSSGELRSTF

v_call: TRBV14
cdr3_length: 16
cdr3_aa: CASSQRVGLATIEQFF

v_call: TRBV29-1
cdr3_length: 13
cdr3_aa: CSVVDRPSYEAFF

v_call: TRBV10-1
cdr3_length: 15
cdr3_aa: CASSESRGHVGGYTF

v_call: TRBV6-4
cdr3_length: 15
cdr3_aa: CASSEKPGLNYEQYF

v_call: TRBV9
cdr3_length: 13
cdr3_aa: CASSVQLAGEQYF

v_call: TRBV7-4
cdr3_length: 16
cdr3_aa: CASRPDSRGSYNEQFF

v_call: TRBV4-2
cdr3_length: 16
cdr3_aa: CASSQEGGRPNTEAFF

v_call: TRBV13
cdr3_length: 18
cdr3_aa: CASSPARDRGNRTDTQYF